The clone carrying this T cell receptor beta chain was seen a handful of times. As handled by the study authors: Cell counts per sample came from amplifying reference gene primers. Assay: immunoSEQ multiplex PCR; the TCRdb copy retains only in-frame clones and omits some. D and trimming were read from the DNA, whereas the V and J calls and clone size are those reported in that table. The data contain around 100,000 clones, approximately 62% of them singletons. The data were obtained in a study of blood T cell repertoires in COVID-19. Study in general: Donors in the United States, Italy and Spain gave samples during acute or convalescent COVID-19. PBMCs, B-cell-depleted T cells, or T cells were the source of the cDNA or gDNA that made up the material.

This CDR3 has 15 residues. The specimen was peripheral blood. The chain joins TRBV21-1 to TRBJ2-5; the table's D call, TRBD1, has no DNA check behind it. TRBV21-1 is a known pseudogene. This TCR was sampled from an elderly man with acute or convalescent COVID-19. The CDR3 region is CASSYPTGVQETQYF. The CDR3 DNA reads TGTGCCAGCAGCTACCCGACAGGGGTCCAAGAGACCCAGTACTTC.